This T cell receptor (beta chain) was identified during a study of blood T cell repertoires in COVID-19 (dated by TCRdb to 2018 to 2020). About the full investigation: Collaborator samples came from the United States, Italy and Spain and covered acute and convalescent phases of COVID-19. The prospective study material was composed of cDNA or gDNA derived from T cells, B-cell-depleted T cells, or PBMCs. The dataset comprised deeply sampled blood TCRbeta repertoires from subjects exposed to, actively infected with, or recovered from COVID-19. A freely available public database, intended as a resource for researchers studying the immune response to SARS-CoV-2, is where the repertoires were released. A de-identified subject ID, COVID-19 status, age in years and sex were almost always included in the sample metadata. Samples were obtained from the ongoing ImmuneRACE study (first 160 participants) and from over a thousand subjects provided by 6 global collaborators. Where available, HLA class I and class II types were taken from metadata supplied by the sample provider and were not determined by assay-based typing.

The study at large found these results: The amount of clinical and demographic metadata varied by source and participant and was provided uncurated.

Including cysteine and phenylalanine, the CDR3 has 13 amino acids. Only the CDR3 part of the read is kept: 39 bases, read in frame from the first base. V is shortened by 5 bases, J by 8 bases, and the region joining them spans 15 bases. The germline V gene yields SGHVS for CDR1 and FQNEAQ for CDR2. TCRbeta CDR3 regions were amplified from genomic DNA using the immunoSEQ Assay, a bias-controlled multiplex PCR. In the source study's methods: The number of nucleated cells in each sample was estimated by amplification of reference gene primers within the assay. To quantify the absolute abundance of each unique TCRbeta CDR3 rearrangement, sequence reads were collapsed and filtered. For each sample, productive Simpson clonality was calculated as the square root of Simpson's diversity index over productive rearrangements. The clones in this table, taken by TCRdb from immuneACCESS, are in-frame only. Not every clone is retained; where verified, under half of the shortfall comes from an unresolved V gene, and the cause of the rest is unknown. The D gene and trimming were derived from the DNA, and the V and J assignments and clone size from that table. The sample table lists about 59,000 clones, less than 85% of them with a count of one. Jointly, the top ten make up roughly 10% of the sample.

Each collaborating institution followed its own protocols to collect whole blood in K2EDTA tubes. Collaborator samples were shipped for TCRbeta analysis as frozen whole blood, isolated PBMCs, or DNA extracted from either sample type. Comment on this clone: This receptor's antigen is unknown. Per-base qualities were not stored, and no clone one base away is much larger.

The material sequenced was peripheral blood. This sequence was found in a human donor in a cohort sampled during active COVID-19. The chain was built from TRBV7-8 and TRBJ1-1; possibly the D gene is TRBD1, per 6 matching bases. The nucleotide sequence reads TGTGCCAGCAGCGCCTTGGGGGGGGCCGAAGCTTTCTTT. It specifies CASSALGGAEAFF.